These 15 T cell receptor beta chains were sequenced from one sample in a study of CXCR3-negative and CXCR3-positive naive CD8 T cells. UMI-labeled 5' RACE TRB cDNA libraries were prepared from the cells. After re-calling the 5' RACE reads, TCRdb lists one entry per CDR3 protein, DNA absent. This sample's table has 50,000 to 65,000 distinct CDR3 sequences. The sequenced sample was memory CD8+ T cells from blood. The receptors derive from a human donor in good health. Some clones in this sample may be carry-over from other donors' samples.

This chain uses TRBV6-6 with TRBJ2-1; TCRdb selects TRBD2, and the lack of DNA leaves this call unchecked. CDR3 size: 15 residues. CDR1 and CDR2 from the germline V gene are MNHNY and SVGAGI (reference sequence). The CDR3 sequence is CASSYLETRHNEQFF.

The genes are TRBV5-6 and TRBJ2-7. CDR1 is SGHDT and CDR2 is YYEEEE in the germline V gene. The CDR3 is 13 amino acids. CDR3 region: CASSFGQSYEQYF.

The V gene is TRBV6-5, the J gene TRBJ2-7; TCRdb lists TRBD1, though no DNA is available to test this call. The length of the CDR3 is 12 residues. Germline CDR1 reads MNHEY; CDR2 reads SVGAGI. CDR3 sequence: CASRDSSYEQYF.

The chain carries TRBV7-9 and TRBJ2-1; TCRdb designates TRBD1, a call that cannot be tested without DNA. Germline V gene data show CDR1 as SEHNR and CDR2 as FQNEAQ (reference sequence). This CDR3 spans 12 amino acids. CDR3: CASSLGGQDGLF.

This clonotype shows up as medium-sized by frequency. The J gene is TRBJ1-1, the V gene TRBV6-1; TCRdb outputs TRBD1, but without DNA this stays unchecked. Germline V gene sequence: CDR1 MNHNS, CDR2 SASEGT. The CDR3 consists of 15 residues. The CDR3 loop is CASSEWSEGASEAFF.

This chain joins TRBV12-3 or TRBV12-4 and TRBJ2-7. This CDR3 is built from 13 residues. The CDR3 sequence: CASSLVRPYEQYF.

The chain couples TRBV23-1 to TRBJ2-3; the D gene TCRdb calls, TRBD1, cannot be checked with no DNA. TRBV23-1 has ORF status, its function being uncertain. The CDR3 spans 17 residues. The CDR3 loop reads CASSHLGTGRDSDTQYF.

The rearrangement joins TRBV6-1 to TRBJ2-7; the D call from TCRdb, TRBD1, cannot be confirmed without DNA. This CDR3 is 15 amino acids long. Germline lookup yields CDR1 MNHNS and CDR2 SASEGT. CDR3: CASSDDRGFSYEQYF.

The V call is TRBV28, the J call TRBJ2-7. Germline CDR1 is MDHEN and CDR2 is SYDVKM. The CDR3 totals 12 residues. Here the CDR3 reads CASSLAGDEQYF.

CDR3 amino acids: CASSLALRGSGELFF. The chain employs TRBV5-6 and TRBJ2-2; TCRdb's D gene call, TRBD1, goes unchecked for lack of DNA. This CDR3 comprises 15 residues. The germline CDR1 and CDR2 sequences are SGHDT and YYEEEE.

The chain couples TRBV29-1 to TRBJ2-2; TCRdb's assignment of TRBD1 cannot be checked, as there is no DNA. CDR3 length equals 15 residues. Per the germline V gene, CDR1 is SQVTM and CDR2 is ANQGSEA. CDR3 in amino acids: CSVEEGGAGTGELFF.

The V call is TRBV29-1, the J call TRBJ2-7; TCRdb picks TRBD1, but there is no DNA to check that call. Germline V CDR1 and CDR2: SQVTM, ANQGSEA. The CDR3 covers 13 residues. The CDR3 here is CSVKGQVTYEQYF.

This chain uses TRBV4-2 with TRBJ1-1. CDR1 and CDR2 from the germline V gene are LGHNA and YNFKEQ. The CDR3 covers 13 residues. The chain's CDR3 is CASRPDEVKGAFF.

The CDR3 here is CASSSTLREGNYEQYF. The genes are TRBV14 and TRBJ2-7; TCRdb's D gene call, TRBD2, goes unchecked for lack of DNA. Germline loops: CDR1 SGHDN, CDR2 FVKESK. The length of the CDR3 is 16 residues.

CDR3 amino acids: CASSPSTGKVFGYTF. This chain uses TRBV12-3 or TRBV12-4 with TRBJ1-2; the TCRdb D gene call, TRBD1, has no DNA to confirm it. The CDR3 is 15 amino acids.